Only a few counts were recorded for the clone carrying this T cell receptor (beta chain). The data are from a study of blood T cell repertoires in COVID-19. TCRdb's table, derived via immunoSEQ multiplex PCR, lists solely in-frame clones and lacks some. Among about 280,000 clones listed, 86% were seen once. This CDR3 contains 12 residues. The V and J ends lost 3 bases and 6 bases respectively, with 9 bases between them. Germline assignment: CDR1 SGHTA and CDR2 FQGTGA. The sequencing input was peripheral blood. V is TRBV7-3 and J is TRBJ2-7; D gene unclear. The sequence came from a woman aged 25 to 39 who had recovered from COVID-19. The CDR3 DNA is TGTGCCAGCAGCTTCCCTGGCCGCGAGCAGTACTTC. Translation gives CASSFPGREQYF.